One and the same sample provided the 30 T cell receptor beta chains below, sequenced in a study of CD8+CD57+ T cells in acquired aplastic anemia. Selection for sequencing was limited to patients who had shown CD8+CD57+ cell expansion by flow cytometry. TCR beta VDJ and CDR3 profiles were obtained from a genomic DNA template. TCRdb itself ran the reads through MiXCR, one entry per CDR3 protein. The sample lists 55,000 to 60,000 distinct CDR3 sequences; approximately 50% were seen once. Sample: sorted CD4+, CD8+, or CD8+CD57+ T cells (not recorded which) from PBMCs. The receptors come from a human donor with aplastic anemia.

This chain uses TRBV2 with TRBJ2-1; D remains ambiguous. Trimming cost V 7 bases and J 10 bases, with 8 bases left between them. The CDR3 extends over 10 amino acids. The germline V gene has CDR1 SNHLY and CDR2 FYNNEI. The CDR3 DNA is TGTGCCAGCAACTCGAGGGAGCAGTTCTTC. Residues: CASNSREQFF.

The table lists this clonotype with a count of one. The chain joins TRBV19 to TRBJ1-1; D is uncertain. V dropped 3 bases and J dropped 0 bases, with 8 bases sitting between them. The CDR3 extends over 14 amino acids. Germline V gene data show CDR1 as LNHDA and CDR2 as SQIVND (reference sequence). The CDR3 reads CASSIPRLNTEAFF. In DNA, the CDR3 is TGTGCCAGTAGTATCCCCCGATTGAACACTGAAGCTTTCTTT.

This clonotype appeared a few times. The J gene is TRBJ1-6, the V gene TRBV9; 7 bases agree with TRBD1. V was pared by 1 base and J by 8 bases, with 6 bases of the junction left unmatched. CDR1 and CDR2 (germline): SGDLS, YYNGEE. The CDR3 covers 15 residues. The CDR3 is CASSVTGTAHSPLHF. The DNA of the CDR3 is TGTGCCAGCAGCGTAACCGGGACAGCACATTCACCCCTCCACTTT.

V is TRBV10-3 and J is TRBJ2-2; D not certain. The CDR3 sequence is 14 residues long. Trimming pared 2 bases from V and 2 bases from J, leaving 6 bases between. Germline values: CDR1 ENHRY, CDR2 SYGVKD. CDR3 sequence reads: CAISEGVNTGELFF. CDR3 nucleotide sequence: TGTGCCATCAGTGAGGGAGTAAACACCGGGGAGCTGTTTTTT.

This chain uses TRBV29-1 with TRBJ2-7; the D is unclear. This CDR3 contains 10 residues. Trimming removed 7 bases at V and 3 bases at J, with 7 bases between. Germline V CDR1 and CDR2: SQVTM, ANQGSEA. In DNA form, the CDR3 reads TGCAGCGCCCTCGACTACGAGCAGTACTTC. It is translated as CSALDYEQYF.

Ten or more counts support this clonotype. The chain employs TRBV9 and TRBJ2-6, with D possibly matching TRBD1 (5 bases). V was trimmed by 4 bases and J by 0 bases, leaving 17 bases between them. This CDR3 comprises 18 residues. Germline V lookup: CDR1 SGDLS, CDR2 YYNGEE. The CDR3 nucleotides read TGTGCCAGCAGCTTAAATAAGCTAAGGGGCTCTGGGGCCAACGTCCTGACTTTC. It encodes CASSLNKLRGSGANVLTF.

The chain carries TRBV20-1 and TRBJ1-1, with D possibly TRBD1 on 5 matching bases. Trimming took 0 bases from V and 1 from J, leaving 9 bases between them. Germline-derived CDR1 and CDR2 are DFQATT and SNEGSKA (reference sequence). This CDR3 contains 14 residues. The CDR3 DNA follows: TGCAGTGCTAGAGATCTGGGGACGAACACTGAAGCTTTCTTT. This gives the protein CSARDLGTNTEAFF.

This clonotype was picked up one time. The CDR3 carries no conserved terminal phenylalanine or tryptophan, so it likely arises from a read error. The rearrangement links TRBV12-3 or TRBV12-4 to TRBJ1-1; D is unclear. This CDR3 spans 13 amino acids. Trimming shortened V by 6 bases and J by 6 bases, and 14 bases separated the two germline ends. The CDR3 protein is CASRVKEDPEAFL. DNA for the CDR3: TGTGCCAGCAGGGTCAAGGAGGATCCTGAAGCTTTCCTT.

This clonotype has at least ten counts. The rearrangement links TRBV27 to TRBJ1-1, with D perhaps TRBD1 (5 bases). Per the germline V gene, CDR1 is MNHEY and CDR2 is SMNVEV (reference sequence). V lost 6 bases, J lost 5 bases, and 10 bases lay in between. The CDR3 covers 12 residues. The CDR3 DNA sequence: TGTGCCAGCAGGACCCAGGGTACTGAAGCTTTCTTT. Its protein is CASRTQGTEAFF.

The rearrangement links TRBV25-1 to TRBJ2-6, with TRBD1 identical over 8 bases. Germline CDR1 is MGHDK and CDR2 is SYGVNS. V was clipped by 4 bases and J by 0 bases; unmatched bases: 8. The CDR3 has 18 residues. The CDR3 DNA follows: TGTGCCAGCAGTGGTGCCGGGACAGGCTTCTCTGGGGCCAACGTCCTGACTTTC. Its protein is CASSGAGTGFSGANVLTF.

This rearrangement joins TRBV5-1 to TRBJ1-1, with 7 bases lining up with TRBD1. The CDR3 runs 17 residues. CDR1 and CDR2 (germline): SGHRS, YFSETQ. The V gene end was trimmed by 2 bases and the J gene end by 1 base; junction bases not matched to a gene: 11. CDR3 amino acids: CASSFTGQSTTNTEAFF. In nucleotides, the CDR3 is TGCGCCAGCAGCTTTACGGGACAGAGTACTACGAACACTGAAGCTTTCTTT.

This chain connects TRBV2 to TRBJ2-7; TRBD1 is a possible D gene (6 bases). Trimming took off 11 bases at V and 2 bases at J, with 13 bases between the two ends. Per the germline V gene, CDR1 is SNHLY and CDR2 is FYNNEI. There are 12 residues in the CDR3. The CDR3 nucleotides are TGTGCCGAACAGGGAACCCCCTACGAGCAGTACTTC. Its protein product is CAEQGTPYEQYF.

The V and J genes are TRBV24-1 and TRBJ1-2; D unresolved. Trimming took 4 bases from V and 6 from J, leaving 5 bases between them. Germline CDR1 KGHDR, CDR2 SFDVKD. The CDR3 runs 11 residues. The CDR3 DNA is TGTGCCACCAGTGACCTAAATGGCTACACCTTC. This encodes CATSDLNGYTF.

This clonotype is categorized as medium-sized. The chain recombines TRBV10-2 with TRBJ2-1; 10 nucleotides match TRBD2. The ends lost 6 bases at V and 8 bases at J; junction bases unmatched: 10. The CDR3 consists of 15 residues. Germline V gene lookup returns CDR1 WSHSY and CDR2 SAAADI. CDR3 sequence (DNA): TGCGCCAGCAGCACGGGACTAGCGAGTCCCGATGAGCAGTTCTTC. It translates to CASSTGLASPDEQFF.

The chain uses TRBV11-1 and TRBJ2-7; no clear D. Between the trimmed V and J ends, which lost 1 base and 6 bases, there was a span of 7 bases. CDR3 size: 12 residues. Germline assignment: CDR1 SGHAT and CDR2 FQDESV (reference sequence). The CDR3 loop is CASSLDLGEQYF. The CDR3 DNA reads TGTGCCAGCAGCTTAGATCTTGGCGAGCAGTACTTC.

The genes are TRBV10-3 and TRBJ1-2; TRBD1 agrees at 8 bases. Germline loops: CDR1 ENHRY, CDR2 SYGVKD. V lost 5 bases and J lost 7; bases outside the gene matches: 12. The CDR3 sequence is 15 residues long. CDR3 nucleotide sequence: TGTGCCATCAGTCAGGGGGCCTGGTCGAATGGTGGCTACACCTTC. As protein: CAISQGAWSNGGYTF.

The chain employs TRBV9 and TRBJ2-5, with 10 nucleotides matching TRBD2. The germline V gene encodes CDR1 SGDLS and CDR2 YYNGEE. V lost 0 bases to trimming and J lost 4 bases; unmatched junction nucleotides: 6. CDR3 length: 16 residues. CDR3 nucleotides: TGTGCCAGCAGCGTAGATAGCGGGGGGTTCCCAGAGACCCAGTACTTC. It encodes CASSVDSGGFPETQYF.

This clonotype was seen more than once but under ten times. CDR3 amino acids: CASSDSGTAADTQYF. The DNA for the CDR3 is TGTGCCAGCAGTGACTCCGGGACAGCCGCAGATACGCAGTATTTT. This rearrangement joins TRBV6-4 to TRBJ2-3; 7 bases map to TRBD1. With V trimmed by 0 bases and J by 4 bases, 4 bases remained unmatched. The CDR3 contains 15 residues. Germline CDR1 MRHNA, CDR2 SNTAGT.

This clonotype appeared many times. The chain links TRBV4-1 to TRBJ1-1; 7 nucleotides line up with TRBD1. Germline assignment: CDR1 MGHRA and CDR2 YSYEKL. V shed 3 bases, J shed 0 bases, and the junction held 13 bases outside the gene matches. This CDR3 has 18 amino acids. The CDR3 spells CASSQVPGQSNMNTEAFF. In nucleotides, the CDR3 is TGCGCCAGCAGCCAGGTCCCGGGACAGTCTAACATGAACACTGAAGCTTTCTTT.

The V call is TRBV6-1, the J call TRBJ1-6, with D uncertain. This CDR3 has 13 amino acids. V lost 2 bases and J 7 bases, leaving 6 bases between the germline ends. Per germline, CDR1 MNHNS and CDR2 SASEGT. The CDR3 protein is CASSEPMNSPLHF. As DNA, the CDR3 is TGTGCCAGCAGTGAACCCATGAATTCACCCCTCCACTTT.

V usage is TRBV7-8 and J usage is TRBJ1-6; 10 nucleotides line up with TRBD1. The CDR3 spans 15 residues. The germline V gene has CDR1 SGHVS and CDR2 FQNEAQ. Losses at the gene ends were 6 bases for V and 9 bases for J; bases not matched to a gene: 8. The CDR3 DNA sequence: TGTGCCAGCAGTATGACAGGGGGCGAGGGTTCACCCCTCCACTTT. Translating it yields CASSMTGGEGSPLHF. Looking up the rest from reference TRBV7-8 and TRBJ1-6 gives the full variable domain: GAGVSQSPRYKVAKRGQDVALRCDPISGHVSLFWYQQALGQGPEFLTYFQNEAQLDKSGLPSDRFFAERPEGSVSTLKIQRTQQEDSAVYLCASSMTGGEGSPLHFGNGTRLTVT.

The rearrangement uses TRBV4-2 and TRBJ2-1; TRBD2 matches 10 bases. The CDR3 sequence is 18 residues long. The trim removed 2 bases at V and 0 bases at J, leaving 7 bases unmatched. Germline loops: CDR1 LGHNA, CDR2 YNFKEQ. The CDR3 is CASSQHSLAGRSYNEQFF. CDR3 nucleotide sequence: TGTGCCAGCAGCCAACACTCACTAGCGGGGCGCTCCTACAATGAGCAGTTCTTC.

The chain joins TRBV15 to TRBJ2-7; the match to TRBD1 covers 9 bases. The CDR3 is made up of 15 amino acids. Germline V gene data show CDR1 as LNHNV and CDR2 as YYDKDF (reference sequence). Trimming took 1 base from V and 1 from J; bases not matched to a gene: 2. The CDR3 here is CATSRGTGVSYEQYV. CDR3 in DNA: TGTGCCACCAGCAGAGGGACAGGGGTATCCTACGAGCAGTACGTC.

Points on this clonotype: A junction end diverges from the germline sequence, so it may reflect a read error. V gene TRBV4-1 combines with J gene TRBJ1-2; D gene ambiguous. CDR1 and CDR2 from the germline V gene are MGHRA and YSYEKL. This CDR3 contains 11 residues. The CDR3 spells CAGSYRYGYTF. The CDR3 nucleotides are TGCGCCGGCAGCTACCGTTATGGCTACACCTTC.

The V call is TRBV19, the J call TRBJ1-2, with 7 nucleotides matching TRBD1. Germline CDR1 reads LNHDA; CDR2 reads SQIVND (reference sequence). The V segment lost 9 bases and the J segment 4 bases; nucleotides outside the gene matches: 5. This CDR3 has 12 residues. CDR3 bases: TGTGCCAGACTCCGGGACAGCTATGGCTACACCTTC. Encoded protein: CARLRDSYGYTF.

This clonotype came up a few times. The chain couples TRBV5-5 to TRBJ2-5; tentatively, D is TRBD1 (5 bases). This CDR3 comprises 14 residues. Germline V gene sequence: CDR1 SGHKS, CDR2 YYEKEE (reference sequence). V lost 6 bases and J 2 bases, leaving 14 bases between the germline ends. The CDR3 nucleotides read TGTGCCAGCAAAACGTCCAGGGCTCAAGAGACCCAGTACTTC. Amino acids: CASKTSRAQETQYF.

CDR3 in DNA: TGTGCCAGCACCAGGACTCGGGGGGAGGAGACCCAGTACTTC. Protein sequence: CASTRTRGEETQYF. V and J are TRBV7-8 and TRBJ2-5, with 7 nucleotides matching TRBD2. This CDR3 comprises 14 residues. Germline CDR1 is SGHVS and CDR2 is FQNEAQ. Trimming took 7 bases from V and 5 from J; bases not matched to a gene: 10. The full variable domain, with the rest looked up from reference TRBV7-8 and TRBJ2-5, is GAGVSQSPRYKVAKRGQDVALRCDPISGHVSLFWYQQALGQGPEFLTYFQNEAQLDKSGLPSDRFFAERPEGSVSTLKIQRTQQEDSAVYLCASTRTRGEETQYFGPGTRLLVL.

V usage is TRBV29-1 and J usage is TRBJ1-2, with unresolved D. This CDR3 is built from 16 residues. The germline CDR1 and CDR2 sequences are SQVTM and ANQGSEA. The germline V and J ends were trimmed by 2 bases and 2 bases, with 18 bases remaining between them. Written as DNA, the CDR3 is TGCAGCGTTGAAAGATCTATCACCGTTCTAAACTATGGCTACACCTTC. Protein sequence: CSVERSITVLNYGYTF.

V usage is TRBV20-1 and J usage is TRBJ1-1; D is unresolved. Germline CDR1 DFQATT, CDR2 SNEGSKA (reference sequence). V gave up 1 base and J gave up 1 base, with 4 bases separating them. The CDR3 contains 12 residues. CDR3 sequence reads: CSARAQNTEAFF. CDR3 DNA sequence: TGCAGTGCTAGAGCCCAGAACACTGAAGCTTTCTTT.

This clonotype was observed a few times. The CDR3 coding sequence is TGTGCCAGCCGAACGGAAATCGGTCAGCCCCAGCATTTT. Amino acids: CASRTEIGQPQHF. This chain connects TRBV19 to TRBJ1-5, with D unclear. CDR3 length equals 13 residues. CDR1 and CDR2 from the germline V gene are LNHDA and SQIVND (reference sequence). Trimming removed 9 bases from V and 6 bases from J, with 15 bases in between.